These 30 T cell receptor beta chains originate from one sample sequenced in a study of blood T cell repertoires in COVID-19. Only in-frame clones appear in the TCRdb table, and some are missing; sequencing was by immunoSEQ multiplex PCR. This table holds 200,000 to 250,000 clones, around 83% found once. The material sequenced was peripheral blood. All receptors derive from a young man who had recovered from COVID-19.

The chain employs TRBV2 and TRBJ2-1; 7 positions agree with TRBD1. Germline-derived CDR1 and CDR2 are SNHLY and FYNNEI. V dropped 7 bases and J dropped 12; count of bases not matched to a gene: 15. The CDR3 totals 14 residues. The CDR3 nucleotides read TGTGCCAGCACCGTCACTCCCGGACAGGATGGGCAGTTCTTC. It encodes CASTVTPGQDGQFF.

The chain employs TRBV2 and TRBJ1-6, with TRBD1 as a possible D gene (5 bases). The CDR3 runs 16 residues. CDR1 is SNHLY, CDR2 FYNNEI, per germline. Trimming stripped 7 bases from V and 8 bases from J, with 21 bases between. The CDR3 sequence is CASTPSSVRGHSPLHF. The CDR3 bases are TGTGCCAGCACCCCCTCTTCTGTAAGGGGTCATTCACCCCTCCACTTT.

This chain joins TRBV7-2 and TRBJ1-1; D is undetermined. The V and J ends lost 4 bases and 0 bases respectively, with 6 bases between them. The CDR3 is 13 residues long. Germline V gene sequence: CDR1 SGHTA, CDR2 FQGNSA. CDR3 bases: TGTGCCAGCAGCTCAACAGTGAACACTGAAGCTTTCTTT. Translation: CASSSTVNTEAFF.

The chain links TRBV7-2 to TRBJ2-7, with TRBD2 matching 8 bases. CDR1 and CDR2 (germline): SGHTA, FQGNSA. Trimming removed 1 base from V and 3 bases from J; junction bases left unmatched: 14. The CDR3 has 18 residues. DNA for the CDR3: TGTGCCAGCAGCTTAGTAGTTTCCAGCGGGGGCTTAAACTACGAGCAGTACTTC. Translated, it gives CASSLVVSSGGLNYEQYF.

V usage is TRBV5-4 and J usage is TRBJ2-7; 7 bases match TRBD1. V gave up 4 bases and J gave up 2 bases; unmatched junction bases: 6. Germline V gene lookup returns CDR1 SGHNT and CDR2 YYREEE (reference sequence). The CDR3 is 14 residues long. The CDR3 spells CASSPRQGPYEQYF. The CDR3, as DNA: TGTGCCAGCAGCCCCAGACAGGGACCCTACGAGCAGTACTTC.

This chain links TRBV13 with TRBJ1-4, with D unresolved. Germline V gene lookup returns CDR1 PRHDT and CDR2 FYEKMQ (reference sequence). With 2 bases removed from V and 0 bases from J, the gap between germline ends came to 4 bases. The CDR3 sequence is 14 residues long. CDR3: CASSLFATNEKLFF. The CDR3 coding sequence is TGTGCCAGCAGCTTATTCGCAACTAATGAAAAACTGTTTTTT.

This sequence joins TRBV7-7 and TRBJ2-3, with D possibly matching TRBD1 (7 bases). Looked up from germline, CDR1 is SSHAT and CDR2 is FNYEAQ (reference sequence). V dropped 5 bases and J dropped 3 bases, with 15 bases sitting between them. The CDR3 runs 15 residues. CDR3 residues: CASSLGAGGTDTQYF. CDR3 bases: TGTGCCAGCAGCCTAGGGGCAGGGGGGACAGATACGCAGTATTTT.

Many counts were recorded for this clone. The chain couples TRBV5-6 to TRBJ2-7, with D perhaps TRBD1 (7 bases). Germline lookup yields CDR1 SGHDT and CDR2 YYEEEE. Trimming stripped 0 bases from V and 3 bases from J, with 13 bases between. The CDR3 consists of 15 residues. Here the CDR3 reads CASSLVRGTDYEQYF. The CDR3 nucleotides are TGTGCCAGCAGCTTGGTTCGGGGGACAGACTACGAGCAGTACTTC. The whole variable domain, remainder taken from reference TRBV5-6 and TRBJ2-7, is DAGVTQSPTHLIKTRGQQVTLRCSPKSGHDTVSWYQQALGQGPQFIFQYYEEEERQRGNFPDRFSGHQFPNYSSELNVNALLLGDSALYLCASSLVRGTDYEQYFGPGTRLTVT.

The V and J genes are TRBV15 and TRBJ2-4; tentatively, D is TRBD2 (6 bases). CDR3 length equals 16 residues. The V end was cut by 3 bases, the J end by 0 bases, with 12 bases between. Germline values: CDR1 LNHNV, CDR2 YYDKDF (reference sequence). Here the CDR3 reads CATSSGGVLAKNIQYF. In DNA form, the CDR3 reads TGTGCCACCAGCAGTGGCGGGGTCCTAGCCAAAAACATTCAGTACTTC.

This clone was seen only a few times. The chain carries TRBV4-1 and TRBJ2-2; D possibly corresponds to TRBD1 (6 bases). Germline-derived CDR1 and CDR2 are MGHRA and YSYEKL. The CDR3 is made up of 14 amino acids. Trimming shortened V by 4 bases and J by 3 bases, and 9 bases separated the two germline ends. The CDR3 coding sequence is TGCGCCAGCAGCCGGGACATCGACACCGGGGAGCTGTTTTTT. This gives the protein CASSRDIDTGELFF.

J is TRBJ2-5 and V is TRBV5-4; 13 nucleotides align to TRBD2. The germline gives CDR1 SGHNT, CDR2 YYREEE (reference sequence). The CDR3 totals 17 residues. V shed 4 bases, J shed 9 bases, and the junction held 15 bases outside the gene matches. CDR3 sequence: CASSDPPGTSGVEAQYF. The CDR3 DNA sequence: TGTGCCAGCAGCGATCCCCCCGGGACTAGCGGGGTGGAGGCCCAGTACTTC.

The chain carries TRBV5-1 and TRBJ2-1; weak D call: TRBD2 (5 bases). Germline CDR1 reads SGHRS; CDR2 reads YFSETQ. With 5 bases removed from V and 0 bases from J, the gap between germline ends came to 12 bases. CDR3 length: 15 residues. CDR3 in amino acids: CASRVGDVSYNEQFF. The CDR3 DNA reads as TGCGCCAGCAGGGTGGGAGACGTCTCCTACAATGAGCAGTTCTTC.

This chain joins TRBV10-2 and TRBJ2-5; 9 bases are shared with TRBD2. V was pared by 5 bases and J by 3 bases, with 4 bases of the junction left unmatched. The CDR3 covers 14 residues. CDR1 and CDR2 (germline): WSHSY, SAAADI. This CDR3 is CASSWRGGEETQYF. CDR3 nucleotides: TGCGCCAGCAGTTGGCGCGGGGGGGAAGAGACCCAGTACTTC.

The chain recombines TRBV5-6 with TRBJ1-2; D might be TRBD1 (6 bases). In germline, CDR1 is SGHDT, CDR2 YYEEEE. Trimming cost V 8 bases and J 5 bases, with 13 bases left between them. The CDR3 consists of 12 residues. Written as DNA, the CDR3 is TGTGCCAGTAATAAACAGGGTTATGGCTACACCTTC. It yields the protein CASNKQGYGYTF.

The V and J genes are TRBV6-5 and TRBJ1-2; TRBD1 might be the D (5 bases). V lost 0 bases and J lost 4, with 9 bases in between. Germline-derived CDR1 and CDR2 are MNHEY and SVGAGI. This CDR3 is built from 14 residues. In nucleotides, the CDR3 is TGTGCCAGCAGTTACTCGGAAGGGGCCTATGGCTACACCTTC. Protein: CASSYSEGAYGYTF.

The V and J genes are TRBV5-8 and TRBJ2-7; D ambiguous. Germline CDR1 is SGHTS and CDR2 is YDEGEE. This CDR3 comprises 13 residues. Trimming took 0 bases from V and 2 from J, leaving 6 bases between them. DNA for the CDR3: TGTGCCAGCAGCTTGGCCAGTACCTACGAGCAGTACTTC. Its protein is CASSLASTYEQYF.

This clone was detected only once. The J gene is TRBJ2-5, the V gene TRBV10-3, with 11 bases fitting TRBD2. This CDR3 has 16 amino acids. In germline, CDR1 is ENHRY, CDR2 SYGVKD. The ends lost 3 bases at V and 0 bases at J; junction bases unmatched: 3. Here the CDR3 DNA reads TGTGCCATCAGTGAACTAGCGGGGGCCCACCAAGAGACCCAGTACTTC. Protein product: CAISELAGAHQETQYF.

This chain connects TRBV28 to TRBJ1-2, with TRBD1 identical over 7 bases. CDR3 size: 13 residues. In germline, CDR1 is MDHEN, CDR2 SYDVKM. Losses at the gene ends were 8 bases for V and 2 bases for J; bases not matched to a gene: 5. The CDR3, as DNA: TGTGCCAGCGGAAACAGGGGAAACTATGGCTACACCTTC. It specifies CASGNRGNYGYTF.

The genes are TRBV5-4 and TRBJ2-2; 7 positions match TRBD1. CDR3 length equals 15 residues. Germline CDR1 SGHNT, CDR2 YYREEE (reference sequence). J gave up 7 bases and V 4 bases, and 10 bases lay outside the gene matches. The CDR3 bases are TGTGCCAGCAGCCCCGCTGACAGGGCGAACGGGGAGCTGTTTTTT. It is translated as CASSPADRANGELFF.

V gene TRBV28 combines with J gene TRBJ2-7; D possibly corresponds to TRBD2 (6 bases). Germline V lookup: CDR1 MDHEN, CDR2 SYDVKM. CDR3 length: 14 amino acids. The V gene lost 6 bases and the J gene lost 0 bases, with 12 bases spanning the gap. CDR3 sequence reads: CASRGSGLSYEQYV. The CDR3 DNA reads TGTGCCAGCAGGGGTAGCGGCCTCTCCTACGAGCAGTACGTC.

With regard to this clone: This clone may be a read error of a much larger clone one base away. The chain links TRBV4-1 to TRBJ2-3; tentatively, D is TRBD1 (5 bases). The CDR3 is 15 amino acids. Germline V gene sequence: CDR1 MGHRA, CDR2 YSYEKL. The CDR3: CASRQDLTEGDTQYF. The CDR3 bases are TGCGCCAGCAGACAAGACCTGACAGAAGGGGATACGCAGTATTTT.

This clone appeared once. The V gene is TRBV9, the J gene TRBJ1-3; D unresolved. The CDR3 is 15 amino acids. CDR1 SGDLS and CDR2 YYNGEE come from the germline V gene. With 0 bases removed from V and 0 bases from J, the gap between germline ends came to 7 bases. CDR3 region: CASSVGVGSGNTIYF. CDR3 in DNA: TGTGCCAGCAGCGTAGGTGTCGGCTCTGGAAACACCATATATTTT.

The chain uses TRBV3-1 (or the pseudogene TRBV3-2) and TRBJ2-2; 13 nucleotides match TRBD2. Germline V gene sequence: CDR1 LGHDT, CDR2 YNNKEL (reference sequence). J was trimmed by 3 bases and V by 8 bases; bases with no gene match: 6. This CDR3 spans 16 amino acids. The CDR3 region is CASVRTSGGHTGELFF. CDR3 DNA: TGTGCCAGCGTCCGGACTAGCGGGGGCCACACCGGGGAGCTGTTTTTT.

DNA of the CDR3: TGTGCCACCGGACAGTTTATGAACACTGAAGCTTTCTTT. Amino acids: CATGQFMNTEAFF. The chain joins TRBV6-5 to TRBJ1-1; weak D call: TRBD1 (6 bases). CDR3 length equals 13 residues. V was clipped by 10 bases and J by 0 bases, with 12 bases between them. In germline, CDR1 is MNHEY, CDR2 SVGAGI.

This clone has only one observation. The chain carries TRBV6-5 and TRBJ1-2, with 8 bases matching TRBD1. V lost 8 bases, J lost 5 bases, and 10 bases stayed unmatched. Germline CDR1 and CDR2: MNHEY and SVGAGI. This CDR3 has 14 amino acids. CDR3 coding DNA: TGTGCCAGCGGGGAGACGGACAGGGCATATGGCTACACCTTC. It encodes CASGETDRAYGYTF.

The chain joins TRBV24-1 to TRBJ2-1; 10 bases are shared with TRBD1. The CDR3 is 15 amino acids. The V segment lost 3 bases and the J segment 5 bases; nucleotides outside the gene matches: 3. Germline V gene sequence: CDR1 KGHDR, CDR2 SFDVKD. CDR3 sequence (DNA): TGTGCCACCAGTGATACCGGGACAGGGGACAATGAGCAGTTCTTC. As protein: CATSDTGTGDNEQFF.

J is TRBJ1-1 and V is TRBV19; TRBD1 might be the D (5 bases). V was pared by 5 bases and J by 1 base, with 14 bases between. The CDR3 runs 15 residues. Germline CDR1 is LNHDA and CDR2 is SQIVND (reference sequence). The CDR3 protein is CASSGGGVGNTEAFF. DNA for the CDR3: TGTGCCAGTAGTGGGGGGGGTGTAGGGAACACTGAAGCTTTCTTT.

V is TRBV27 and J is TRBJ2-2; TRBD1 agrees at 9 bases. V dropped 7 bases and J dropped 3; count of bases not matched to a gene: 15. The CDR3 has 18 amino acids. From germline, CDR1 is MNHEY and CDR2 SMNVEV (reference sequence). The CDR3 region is CASKSGGGTGIYTGELFF. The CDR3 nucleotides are TGTGCCAGCAAATCTGGGGGTGGGACAGGGATATACACCGGGGAGCTGTTTTTT.

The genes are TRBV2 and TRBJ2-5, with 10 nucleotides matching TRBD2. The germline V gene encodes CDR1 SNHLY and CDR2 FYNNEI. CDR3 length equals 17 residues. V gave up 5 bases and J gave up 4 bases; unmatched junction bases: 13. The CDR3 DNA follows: TGTGCCAGCAGTTTTAACAGCGGGGGGGCCTTCGGAGAGACCCAGTACTTC. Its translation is CASSFNSGGAFGETQYF. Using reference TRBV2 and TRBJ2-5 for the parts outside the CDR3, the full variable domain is EPEVTQTPSHQVTQMGQEVILRCVPISNHLYFYWYRQILGQKVEFLVSFYNNEISEKSEIFDDQFSVERPDGSNFTLKIRSTKLEDSAMYFCASSFNSGGAFGETQYFGPGTRLLVL.

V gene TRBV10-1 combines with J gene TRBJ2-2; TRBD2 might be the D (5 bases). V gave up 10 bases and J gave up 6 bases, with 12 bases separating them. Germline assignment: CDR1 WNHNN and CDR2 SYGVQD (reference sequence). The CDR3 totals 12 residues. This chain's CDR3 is CATGEGPGELFF. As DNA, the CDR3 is TGCGCCACCGGGGAAGGACCCGGGGAGCTGTTTTTT.